The 17 T cell receptor beta chains listed next were all sequenced from one sample in a study of T cell responses to AZD1222 COVID-19 vaccine. Sequencing was performed with immunoSEQ multiplex PCR; in TCRdb, only in-frame clones are kept and a portion is missing. The sample lists under 50,000 clones, 88% occurring once. Sequences were derived from peripheral blood, sampled 28 days after the second dose of the MenACWY control vaccine. The source of these receptors is an adult who received the MenACWY meningococcal vaccine as a control.

V is TRBV5-4 and J is TRBJ1-2; tentative D call: TRBD1 (5 bases). The CDR3 totals 13 residues. V dropped 4 bases and J dropped 7 bases, with 14 bases sitting between them. CDR1 SGHNT and CDR2 YYREEE come from the germline V gene (reference sequence). The CDR3 here is CASSLDTVGGYTF. The CDR3, as DNA: TGTGCCAGCAGCCTGGACACCGTGGGTGGCTACACCTTC.

The rearrangement joins TRBV12-3 or TRBV12-4 to TRBJ2-2, with D unresolved. Trimming cost V 6 bases and J 1 base, with 3 bases left between them. The CDR3 has 12 residues. Here the CDR3 DNA reads TGTGCCAGCAGAAAGAACACCGGGGAGCTGTTTTTT. It is translated as CASRKNTGELFF.

The chain uses TRBV28 and TRBJ2-3; 8 bases align to TRBD1. Per germline, CDR1 MDHEN and CDR2 SYDVKM. The ends lost 6 bases at V and 1 base at J; junction bases unmatched: 3. The CDR3 is 14 amino acids. The CDR3 region is CASRRGQGTDTQYF. The CDR3 DNA is TGTGCCAGCAGACGGGGACAGGGCACAGATACGCAGTATTTT.

CDR3 sequence reads: CASSEGGGNQPQHF. CDR3 bases: TGTGCCAGCAGTGAAGGGGGAGGTAATCAGCCCCAGCATTTT. The chain couples TRBV25-1 to TRBJ1-5; possibly TRBD1 for D (5 bases). Germline assignment: CDR1 MGHDK and CDR2 SYGVNS. V shed 2 bases and J shed 4 bases, with 9 bases lying between them. The CDR3 contains 14 residues. The variable domain in full, completed from reference TRBV25-1 and TRBJ1-5, reads EADIYQTPRYLVIGTGKKITLECSQTMGHDKMYWYQQDPGMELHLIHYSYGVNSTEKGDLSSESTVSRIRTEHFPLTLESARPSHTSQYLCASSEGGGNQPQHFGDGTRLSIL.

The gene calls are TRBV7-2 and TRBJ2-2; TRBD1 might be the D (6 bases). The CDR3 covers 15 residues. With 6 bases removed from V and 4 bases from J, the gap between germline ends came to 15 bases. Germline CDR1 and CDR2: SGHTA and FQGNSA. DNA for the CDR3: TGTGCCAGCAGTTTGGCTAGGGGGAGCACCGGGGAGCTGTTTTTT. Translating gives CASSLARGSTGELFF. Full variable domain (remainder filled in from reference TRBV7-2 and TRBJ2-2): GAGVSQSPSNKVTEKGKDVELRCDPISGHTALYWYRQSLGQGLEFLIYFQGNSAPDKSGLPSDRFSAERTGGSVSTLTIQRTQQEDSAVYLCASSLARGSTGELFFGEGSRLTVL.

This rearrangement joins TRBV6-5 to TRBJ1-2; 11 bases align to TRBD1. With 11 bases clipped from V and 5 bases from J, the junction kept 10 bases outside the gene matches. Looked up from germline, CDR1 is MNHEY and CDR2 is SVGAGI. The CDR3 totals 14 residues. CDR3 protein: CAGNRDRGYYGYTF. In nucleotides, the CDR3 is TGTGCCGGGAACCGGGACAGGGGGTATTATGGCTACACCTTC.

The V gene is TRBV20-1, the J gene TRBJ2-7; 10 bases match TRBD2. The CDR3 is made up of 11 amino acids. Germline CDR1 is DFQATT and CDR2 is SNEGSKA (reference sequence). CDR3 nucleotides: TGCAGGAGCGGGAGGGCCTACGAGCAGTACTTC. Translating it yields CRSGRAYEQYF.

The V call is TRBV28, the J call TRBJ2-7; TRBD1 aligns across 12 bases. Germline V gene sequence: CDR1 MDHEN, CDR2 SYDVKM. The V gene end was trimmed by 7 bases and the J gene end by 0 bases; junction bases not matched to a gene: 4. The CDR3 has 15 amino acids. This CDR3 reads CASTRGQGASYEQYF. The CDR3 DNA reads as TGTGCCAGCACTAGGGGACAGGGGGCCTCCTACGAGCAGTACTTC.

V and J are TRBV30 and TRBJ2-1; D uncertain. V was shortened by 1 base and J by 9 bases, with 4 bases between the two germline ends. Per germline, CDR1 GTSNPN and CDR2 SVGIG (reference sequence). This CDR3 region has 10 residues. The CDR3 here is CAWSDREQFF. CDR3 in DNA: TGTGCCTGGAGTGATCGTGAGCAGTTCTTC.

The gene calls are TRBV18 and TRBJ1-5; D ambiguous. Trimming removed 4 bases from V and 3 bases from J, with 10 bases in between. Germline-derived CDR1 and CDR2 are KGHSH and LQKENI. CDR3 size: 14 residues. CDR3 protein: CASSLSGVNQPQHF. DNA of the CDR3: TGTGCCAGCTCACTGTCTGGGGTCAATCAGCCCCAGCATTTT.

The chain is built from TRBV27 and TRBJ2-1, with 8 bases aligning to TRBD2. Germline-derived CDR1 and CDR2 are MNHEY and SMNVEV (reference sequence). The CDR3 is 19 amino acids. After removal of 2 bases from V and 1 base from J, the junction contained 13 bases not matched to a gene. The CDR3 nucleotides are TGTGCCAGCAGTTTAACTTGGTCTAGCGGGCCTTGGTCCTACAATGAGCAGTTCTTC. Encoded protein: CASSLTWSSGPWSYNEQFF.

This clone was seen a single time. This chain joins TRBV28 and TRBJ2-3; possible D gene TRBD2, 6 bases. With 6 bases removed from V and 4 bases from J, the gap between germline ends came to 14 bases. This CDR3 contains 14 residues. CDR1 MDHEN and CDR2 SYDVKM come from the germline V gene. The CDR3 sequence is CASRPGGSADTQYF. Here the CDR3 DNA reads TGTGCCAGCAGGCCTGGAGGGAGTGCAGATACGCAGTATTTT.

The chain uses TRBV28 and TRBJ1-2; unclear D gene. This CDR3 comprises 11 residues. In germline, CDR1 is MDHEN, CDR2 SYDVKM. The V end lost 7 bases, the J end lost 5 bases, and 8 bases lay between the germline ends. The CDR3 is CASTRGYGYTF. The CDR3 DNA reads as TGTGCCAGCACCCGAGGGTATGGCTACACCTTC.

The chain uses TRBV5-1 and TRBJ1-2; 8 nucleotides agree with TRBD1. The CDR3 spans 14 residues. Germline V CDR1 and CDR2: SGHRS, YFSETQ. V gave up 4 bases and J gave up 8 bases; unmatched junction bases: 10. The CDR3 here is CASSPDRDSYGYTF. For the CDR3, the DNA is TGCGCCAGCAGCCCGGACAGGGATTCGTACGGCTACACCTTC.

This clone was picked up a small number of times. CDR3 bases: TGTGCCAGTAGTCCTCTGGGGGCACGGGAAAAACTGTTTTTT. Encoded protein: CASSPLGAREKLFF. The V call is TRBV19, the J call TRBJ1-4, with D perhaps matching TRBD1 (6 bases). Germline loops: CDR1 LNHDA, CDR2 SQIVND (reference sequence). The length of the CDR3 is 14 residues. V was cut by 5 bases and J by 8 bases, with 15 bases left in between.

The chain is built from TRBV29-1 and TRBJ2-1, with 7 positions matching TRBD2. CDR1 is SQVTM and CDR2 is ANQGSEA in the germline V gene. V lost 3 bases and J lost 10; bases outside the gene matches: 12. The CDR3 has 14 amino acids. The CDR3 region is CSVDPNLAAQEQFF. The DNA of the CDR3 is TGCAGCGTTGATCCGAACCTAGCGGCCCAGGAGCAGTTCTTC.

The chain uses TRBV19 and TRBJ1-4; D is unresolved. The CDR3 consists of 14 residues. Trimming left V 3 bases short and J 7 bases short, with 12 bases between. Looked up from germline, CDR1 is LNHDA and CDR2 is SQIVND (reference sequence). CDR3 nucleotide sequence: TGTGCCAGTAGTATGTCGGGAAACGTTGAAAAACTGTTTTTT. Protein: CASSMSGNVEKLFF.